The rows below give T cell receptor beta chains drawn from one sample of a study of cytomegalovirus exposure and HLA in healthy donors. TCRdb's table, derived via immunoSEQ multiplex PCR, lists solely in-frame clones and lacks some. The sample yields some 110,000 clones, roughly three quarters seen once. The sequenced sample consisted of PBMCs. The receptors shown here come from a male donor in good health and CMV-seronegative. CDR3s include the opening cysteine and the closing phenylalanine or tryptophan. The order of the fields is D gene, V gene, clone size, J gene, CDR3 protein, CDR3 DNA. The D gene is left open where the match is weak. Clone size is given for some rows only: seen once, a few or many times, or a class if the clone is expanded.

TRBD2	TRBV6-4	-	TRBJ2-1	CASSLAGEYNEQFF	TGTGCCAGCAGTCTAGCGGGAGAATACAATGAGCAGTTCTTC
TRBD1	TRBV19	-	TRBJ1-1	CASTPPTGRGVAEAFF	TGTGCCAGTACTCCCCCAACCGGCAGGGGGGTGGCTGAAGCTTTCTTT
TRBD2	TRBV5-1	-	TRBJ2-1	CASSDRLSGSSYNEQFF	TGCGCCAGCAGCGATCGCCTAAGCGGGAGTTCCTACAATGAGCAGTTCTTC
TRBD1	TRBV2	-	TRBJ2-4	CASSDRTGAGKNIQYF	TGTGCCAGCAGCGACCGGACAGGGGCGGGTAAAAACATTCAGTACTTC
-	TRBV29-1	-	TRBJ2-5	CSVGKGLWETQYF	TGCAGCGTTGGAAAGGGGCTGTGGGAGACCCAGTACTTC
TRBD2	TRBV5-1	-	TRBJ2-1	CASSLGEGLADSEQFF	TGCGCCAGCAGCTTGGGGGAGGGACTAGCGGATTCTGAGCAGTTCTTC
TRBD2	TRBV27	once	TRBJ2-7	CASKPTSRSSYEQYF	TGTGCCAGCAAACCGACTAGCAGAAGCTCCTACGAGCAGTACTTC
TRBD2	TRBV10-1	-	TRBJ2-3	CASSEGSGGTDTQYF	TGCGCCAGCAGTGAAGGTAGCGGGGGCACAGATACGCAGTATTTT
-	TRBV5-1	-	TRBJ2-3	CASSSPQQTGYTDTQYF	TGCGCCAGCAGCTCCCCGCAACAGACAGGATACACAGATACGCAGTATTTT
-	TRBV11-3	few	TRBJ2-7	CASSLGPWEQYF	TGTGCCAGCAGCTTAGGGCCGTGGGAGCAGTACTTC
-	TRBV6-1	-	TRBJ2-1	CASSEGAGGPISSYNEQFF	TGTGCCAGCAGTGAGGGGGCAGGGGGGCCGATTAGCTCCTACAATGAGCAGTTCTTC
TRBD1	TRBV5-8	-	TRBJ1-1	CASSFGQVNTEAFF	TGTGCCAGCAGCTTTGGACAGGTAAACACTGAAGCTTTCTTT
-	TRBV7-8	few	TRBJ1-1	CASSLEVQSNTEAFF	TGTGCCAGCAGCTTAGAGGTACAGTCGAACACTGAAGCTTTCTTT
-	TRBV25-1	-	TRBJ1-2	CASSEPGLQVNGYTF	TGTGCCAGCAGTGAACCGGGACTTCAGGTTAATGGCTACACCTTC
-	TRBV28	-	TRBJ1-2	CASSLSWQASNYGYTF	TGTGCCAGCAGTTTAAGCTGGCAGGCGTCAAACTATGGCTACACCTTC
-	TRBV11-3	-	TRBJ2-7	CASLDRNEREQYF	TGTGCCAGCCTCGACAGGAATGAGCGCGAGCAGTACTTC
TRBD1	TRBV5-1	-	TRBJ2-7	CASSLPGDRRTNEQYF	TGCGCCAGCAGCCTCCCTGGGGACAGGAGAACCAACGAGCAGTACTTC
-	TRBV6-4	-	TRBJ2-3	CASSDSGVKDTQYF	TGTGCCAGCAGTGACTCCGGGGTAAAGGATACGCAGTATTTT
TRBD2	TRBV4-1	-	TRBJ2-5	CASSLRGRGGETQYF	TGCGCCAGCAGCCTCCGCGGGAGGGGCGGGGAGACCCAGTACTTC
TRBD2	TRBV11-2	once	TRBJ2-1	CASKVSGSNSYNEQFF	TGTGCCAGCAAGGTTAGCGGGTCTAACTCCTACAATGAGCAGTTCTTC
TRBD2	TRBV7-6	-	TRBJ2-2	CASSASGTTNTGELFF	TGTGCCAGCAGCGCGTCCGGGACTACAAACACCGGGGAGCTGTTTTTT
TRBD1	TRBV28	-	TRBJ2-7	CASRGTGGTYEQYF	TGTGCCAGCAGGGGGACAGGGGGAACCTACGAGCAGTACTTC
TRBD1	TRBV29-1	-	TRBJ1-2	CSAPGQGAGGGYTF	TGCAGCGCACCGGGACAGGGGGCCGGTGGTGGCTACACCTTC
TRBD1	TRBV7-9	-	TRBJ2-1	CASSFGTGAGPYNEQFF	TGTGCCAGCAGCTTCGGGACAGGGGCAGGGCCGTACAATGAGCAGTTCTTC
-	TRBV5-6	-	TRBJ2-3	CASSLSGITFSTDTQYF	TGTGCCAGCAGCTTGTCAGGGATTACGTTTAGCACAGATACGCAGTATTTT
-	TRBV4-1	-	TRBJ1-4	CASSQFRGSTNEKLFF	TGCGCCAGCAGCCAATTTAGGGGTTCGACTAATGAAAAACTGTTTTTT
-	TRBV29-1	-	TRBJ2-5	CSVVINQGGETQYF	TGCAGCGTTGTGATAAACCAGGGGGGAGAGACCCAGTACTTC
TRBD1	TRBV28	-	TRBJ1-2	CASSRQGADGYTF	TGTGCCAGCAGTCGACAGGGGGCAGATGGCTACACCTTC
TRBD2	TRBV12-5	-	TRBJ2-1	CASGSDGAGVGYNEQFF	TGTGCTAGTGGTTCAGATGGGGCGGGAGTCGGGTACAATGAGCAGTTCTTC
-	TRBV10-1	-	TRBJ2-6	CAVLSSGPSGANVLTF	TGCGCCGTTTTGAGCAGCGGTCCCTCTGGGGCCAACGTCCTGACTTTC
TRBD2	TRBV6-1	-	TRBJ2-5	CASSLGEGGTQYF	TGTGCCAGCAGTTTAGGGGAGGGCGGGACCCAGTACTTC
-	TRBV2	-	TRBJ2-7	CASSENSEQYF	TGTGCCAGCAGTGAGAATAGCGAGCAGTACTTC
-	TRBV5-4	-	TRBJ1-2	CASSPSESVVYGYTF	TGTGCCAGCAGCCCTTCGGAGTCGGTGGTATATGGCTACACCTTC
-	TRBV7-9	-	TRBJ1-6	CASSWGGEIDSPLHF	TGTGCCAGCAGCTGGGGGGGGGAGATTGATTCACCCCTCCACTTT
TRBD1	TRBV4-1	-	TRBJ2-7	CASSQEPGQASYEQYF	TGCGCCAGCAGCCAAGAGCCAGGACAGGCGTCCTACGAGCAGTACTTC
TRBD2	TRBV6-5	-	TRBJ2-3	CASRVVREGFTQYF	TGTGCCAGCAGGGTGGTCCGGGAGGGCTTTACGCAGTATTTT
TRBD1	TRBV9	once	TRBJ1-1	CASSTRTGVEAFF	TGTGCCAGCAGCACCCGGACAGGGGTTGAAGCTTTCTTT
-	TRBV18	once	TRBJ2-7	CASSPPGGGYEQYF	TGTGCCAGCTCACCACCGGGAGGGGGTTACGAGCAGTACTTC
-	TRBV4-3	few	TRBJ1-3	CASSQDPRGSGNTIYF	TGCGCCAGCAGCCAAGACCCCAGGGGCTCTGGAAACACCATATATTTT
-	TRBV6-6	-	TRBJ2-2	CASRVPGNTGELFF	TGTGCCAGCAGGGTTCCGGGGAACACCGGGGAGCTGTTTTTT
-	TRBV5-1	few	TRBJ2-5	CASSLEGRKETQYF	TGCGCCAGCAGCTTGGAAGGCAGGAAAGAGACCCAGTACTTC
TRBD2	TRBV4-1	-	TRBJ2-3	CASSPRLAGPTDTQYF	TGCGCCAGCAGCCCAAGACTAGCGGGACCCACAGATACGCAGTATTTT
TRBD1	TRBV5-1	-	TRBJ2-2	CASIIGTGNTGELFF	TGCGCCAGCATTATAGGGACAGGGAACACCGGGGAGCTGTTTTTT
TRBD1	TRBV7-9	-	TRBJ2-7	CASSLGTGGFSNEQYF	TGTGCCAGCAGCTTAGGGACAGGGGGTTTCTCTAACGAGCAGTACTTC
-	TRBV13	once	TRBJ2-5	CASSLEDSEQETQYF	TGTGCCAGCAGCTTAGAGGACAGCGAGCAAGAGACCCAGTACTTC
TRBD2	TRBV5-1	-	TRBJ2-1	CASSLVLAGDNEQFF	TGCGCCAGCAGCTTGGTCCTAGCGGGAGACAATGAGCAGTTCTTC
-	TRBV2	-	TRBJ2-7	CASRPRTETYEQYF	TGTGCCAGCAGACCCCGGACAGAAACCTACGAGCAGTACTTC
-	TRBV21-1	-	TRBJ1-2	CASQAKGRNPGQPNYGYTF	TGTGCCAGCCAAGCAAAAGGCCGGAACCCTGGACAGCCGAACTATGGCTACACCTTC
TRBD2	TRBV28	-	TRBJ2-1	CASRMTPGLAGVWYEQFF	TGTGCCAGCAGGATGACGCCGGGACTAGCGGGAGTATGGTATGAGCAGTTCTTC
-	TRBV7-3	-	TRBJ1-2	CASRNRDGYTF	TGTGCCAGCAGAAACAGGGATGGCTACACCTTC
TRBD2	TRBV18	-	TRBJ2-1	CASSPNEREGFF	TGTGCCAGCTCACCGAACGAGCGGGAGGGGTTCTTC
-	TRBV6-1	few	TRBJ2-7	CASSEARQGSPYEQYF	TGTGCCAGCAGTGAAGCGCGGCAGGGATCCCCCTACGAGCAGTACTTC
TRBD2	TRBV4-2	-	TRBJ2-7	CASSQETAGGRYEQYF	TGTGCCAGCAGCCAAGAGACAGCGGGAGGGCGGTACGAGCAGTACTTC
TRBD2	TRBV10-1	-	TRBJ2-7	CASSEGGLAGYEQYF	TGCGCCAGCAGCGAAGGGGGACTAGCGGGCTACGAGCAGTACTTC